This T cell receptor (beta chain) was profiled in a study of shared clonotypes between healthy human individuals. Original processing notes: Filtering differed, since immunoSEQ gave only junction sequences and no quality scores. The table came from immunoSEQ multiplex PCR; TCRdb's copy has only in-frame clones and leaves some out. The DNA gave D and trimming, while V, J and clone size come from that table. The data show about 2.3 million clones, over 85% seen once. A CD45RA+ naive subset and a CD45RA-negative memory subset were split from CD4+ cells. The clonotype comes from a man between 18 and 35 years old in good health. Some clones in this sample may be carry-over from other donors' samples. The sample was naive CD4+ T cells from PBMCs. The subset denotes: CD45RA+ positively selected.

This CDR3 is CASSAADEQYF. In nucleotides, the CDR3 is TGTGCCAGCAGTGCAGCAGACGAGCAGTACTTC. This chain links TRBV2 with TRBJ2-7, with D unresolved. Trimming removed 4 bases from V and 5 bases from J, with 6 bases in between. Per the germline V gene, CDR1 is SNHLY and CDR2 is FYNNEI. This CDR3 is built from 11 residues.